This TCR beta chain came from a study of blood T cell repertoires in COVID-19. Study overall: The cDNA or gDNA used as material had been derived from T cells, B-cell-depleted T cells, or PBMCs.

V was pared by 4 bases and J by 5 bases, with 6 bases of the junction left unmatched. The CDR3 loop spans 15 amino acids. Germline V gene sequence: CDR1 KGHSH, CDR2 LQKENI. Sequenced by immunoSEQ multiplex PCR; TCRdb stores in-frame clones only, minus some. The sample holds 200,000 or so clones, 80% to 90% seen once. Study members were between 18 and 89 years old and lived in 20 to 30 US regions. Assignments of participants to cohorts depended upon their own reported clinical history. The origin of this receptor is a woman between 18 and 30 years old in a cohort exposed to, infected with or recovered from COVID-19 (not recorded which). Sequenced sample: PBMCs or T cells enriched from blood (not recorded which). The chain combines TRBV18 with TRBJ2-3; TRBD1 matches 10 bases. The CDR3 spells CASSRRDRGLDTQYF. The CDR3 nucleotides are TGTGCCAGCTCACGACGGGACAGGGGTTTAGATACGCAGTATTTT. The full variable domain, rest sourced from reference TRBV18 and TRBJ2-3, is NAGVMQNPRHLVRRRGQEARLRCSPMKGHSHVYWYRQLPEEGLKFMVYLQKENIIDESGMPKERFSAEFPKEGPSILRIQQVVRGDSAAYFCASSRRDRGLDTQYFGPGTRLTVL.